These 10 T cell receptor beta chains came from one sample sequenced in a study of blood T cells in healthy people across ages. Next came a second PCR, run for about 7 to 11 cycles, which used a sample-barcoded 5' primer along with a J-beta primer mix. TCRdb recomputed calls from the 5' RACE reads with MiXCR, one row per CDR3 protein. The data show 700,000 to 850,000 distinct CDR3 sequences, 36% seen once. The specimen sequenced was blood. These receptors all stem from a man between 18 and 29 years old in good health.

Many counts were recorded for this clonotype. CDR3 sequence (DNA): TGTGCCAGCAGCCCCCAGGGTGGCCCCTACAATGAGCAGTTCTTC. Translation gives CASSPQGGPYNEQFF. The chain couples TRBV7-3 to TRBJ2-1, with D perhaps TRBD1 (5 bases). This CDR3 has 15 amino acids. Germline V gene data show CDR1 as SGHTA and CDR2 as FQGTGA. The germline V and J ends were trimmed by 5 bases and 2 bases, with 13 bases remaining between them.

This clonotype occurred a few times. This CDR3 reads CASSIAPGTNTDTQYF. The CDR3 nucleotides are TGTGCCAGTAGTATAGCTCCGGGAACCAACACAGATACGCAGTATTTT. V usage is TRBV19 and J usage is TRBJ2-3; D possibly corresponds to TRBD2 (5 bases). This CDR3 comprises 16 residues. The V and J ends lost 1 base and 2 bases respectively, with 13 bases between them. Germline loops: CDR1 LNHDA, CDR2 SQIVND (reference sequence).

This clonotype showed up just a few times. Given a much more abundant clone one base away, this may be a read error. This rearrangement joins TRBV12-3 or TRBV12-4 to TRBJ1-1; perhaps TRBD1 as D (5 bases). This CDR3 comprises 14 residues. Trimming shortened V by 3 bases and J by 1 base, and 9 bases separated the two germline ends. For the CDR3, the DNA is TGTGCCAGCAGTTTTGGGGGAGCGAACACTGAAGCTTTCTTT. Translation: CASSFGGANTEAFF.

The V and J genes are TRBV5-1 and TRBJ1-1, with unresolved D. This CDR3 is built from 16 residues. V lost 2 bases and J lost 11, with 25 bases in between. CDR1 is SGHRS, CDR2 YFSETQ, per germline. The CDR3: CASSFESTRRTGFAFF. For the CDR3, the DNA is TGCGCCAGCAGCTTCGAGTCCACCAGGAGGACGGGGTTCGCTTTCTTT.

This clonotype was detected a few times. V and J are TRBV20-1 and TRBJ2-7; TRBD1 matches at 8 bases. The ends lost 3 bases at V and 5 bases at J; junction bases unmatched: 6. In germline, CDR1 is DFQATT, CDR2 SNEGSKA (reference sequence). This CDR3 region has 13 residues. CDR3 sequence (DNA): TGCAGTGCTAGTGAGACAGGGGTCGACGAGCAGTACTTC. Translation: CSASETGVDEQYF.

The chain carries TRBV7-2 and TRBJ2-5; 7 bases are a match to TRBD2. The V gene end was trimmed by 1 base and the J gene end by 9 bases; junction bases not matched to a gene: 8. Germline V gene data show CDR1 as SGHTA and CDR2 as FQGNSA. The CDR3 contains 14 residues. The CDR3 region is CASSLVSRGSPQYF. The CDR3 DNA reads TGTGCCAGCAGCTTAGTCTCGCGGGGGTCGCCCCAGTACTTC. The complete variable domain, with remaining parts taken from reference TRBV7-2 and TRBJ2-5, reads GAGVSQSPSNKVTEKGKDVELRCDPISGHTALYWYRQSLGQGLEFLIYFQGNSAPDKSGLPSDRFSAERTGGSVSTLTIQRTQQEDSAVYLCASSLVSRGSPQYFGPGTRLLVL.

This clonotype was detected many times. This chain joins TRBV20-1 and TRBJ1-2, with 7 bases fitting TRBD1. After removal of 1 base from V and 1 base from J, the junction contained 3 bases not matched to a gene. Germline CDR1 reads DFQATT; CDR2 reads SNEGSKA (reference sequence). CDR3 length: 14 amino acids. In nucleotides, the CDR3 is TGCAGTGCTAGAGCTCGACAGGGTAACTATGGCTACACCTTC. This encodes CSARARQGNYGYTF.

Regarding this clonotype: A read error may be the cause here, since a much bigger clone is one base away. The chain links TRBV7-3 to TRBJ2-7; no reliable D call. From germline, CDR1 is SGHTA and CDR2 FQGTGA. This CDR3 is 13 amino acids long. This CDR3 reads CASSQTENYDQYF. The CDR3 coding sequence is TGTGCCAGCAGCCAGACGGAAAACTACGATCAGTACTTC.

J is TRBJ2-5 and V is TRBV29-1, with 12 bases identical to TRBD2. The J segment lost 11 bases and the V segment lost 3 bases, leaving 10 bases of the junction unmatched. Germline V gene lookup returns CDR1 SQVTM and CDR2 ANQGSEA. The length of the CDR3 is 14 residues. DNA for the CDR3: TGCAGCGTTGAGAGAGGGACTAGCGGGTATGAGCAGTACTTC. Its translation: CSVERGTSGYEQYF.

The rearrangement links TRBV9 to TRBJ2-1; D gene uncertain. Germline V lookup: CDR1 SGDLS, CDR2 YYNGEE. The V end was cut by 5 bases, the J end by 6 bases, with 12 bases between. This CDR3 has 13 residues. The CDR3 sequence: CASSPPNRNEQFF. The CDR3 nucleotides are TGTGCCAGCAGTCCCCCTAACCGCAATGAGCAGTTCTTC.